This passage covers 3 T cell receptor beta chains from one sample sequenced in a study of T cells expressing NK-cell markers. TCRdb re-called the 5' RACE reads and shows each CDR3 protein once, DNA omitted. The listing contains roughly 390,000 distinct CDR3 sequences. Sequenced input: blood T cells: a sorted CD56 or NKG2C T cell subset, CD4+ or CD8+ T cells, or bulk PBMC T cells (not recorded which). These TCRs come from a man aged 18-69 years in good health.

The genes are TRBV3-1 and TRBJ2-2; TCRdb outputs TRBD1, but without DNA this stays unchecked. CDR3 size: 15 residues. Germline CDR1 reads LGHDT; CDR2 reads YNNKEL (reference sequence). CDR3 residues: CASSQRTGISGELFF.

V gene TRBV6-1 combines with J gene TRBJ1-1; the D call of TRBD1 rests on TCRdb alone, since no DNA is present to check it. The CDR3 is made up of 18 amino acids. The germline gives CDR1 MNHNS, CDR2 SASEGT. CDR3 loop: CASSRHTQTTGRNTEAFF.

The chain is built from TRBV7-6 and TRBJ2-5. Germline V CDR1 and CDR2: SGHVS, FNYEAQ. This CDR3 has 14 residues. The CDR3 reads CASSLASSQETQYF.